The following is a T cell receptor beta chain sequence with its context. Its antigen is as yet unknown. PCR amplification relied on 60 Vbeta primers (plus 13 Jbeta primers). The assay was immunoSEQ multiplex PCR, and TCRdb's table has in-frame clones only and misses some. The repertoire table contains about 190,000 clones. This sample is drawn from a study of cytomegalovirus exposure and HLA in healthy donors. General observations from the study: What a later analysis showed was that several of the most significant clusters appeared linked to common viral pathogens.

V was clipped by 5 bases and J by 6 bases, with 17 bases between them. In germline, CDR1 is SEHNR, CDR2 FQNEAQ (reference sequence). CDR3 length: 16 residues. This TCR derives from a young man in good health and CMV-seronegative. The V gene is TRBV7-9, the J gene TRBJ1-6, with D possibly being TRBD1 (5 bases). The sequenced material came from PBMCs. The CDR3 nucleotides read TGTGCCAGCAGCCGGGGGTCTTTAGGGCCTAATTCACCCCTCCACTTT. This sequence encodes CASSRGSLGPNSPLHF.